This T cell receptor beta chain is drawn from a study of vaccination effects on CD4 cells after COVID-19. The wider study: Convalescent patient samples, from a couple of individuals, date to 16 days and one week before vaccination.

Clones were sequenced by immunoSEQ multiplex PCR, and TCRdb holds only the in-frame ones, with some missing. Here the sample spans around 75,000 clones, more than 65% being singletons. CDR1 is MNHEY and CDR2 is SVGAGI in the germline V gene. This CDR3 has 15 residues. Trimming removed 0 bases at V and 4 bases at J, with 10 bases between. Study findings and constraints: Spike-reactive clones found after vaccination in convalescents were mainly new vaccine-induced clones. Long after vaccination, the clones induced by infection and by vaccine shrank markedly in size.

About this clone itself: What it recognizes is unknown.

After expansion with viral peptide pools in the ViraFEST assay, antigen-specific CD4+ T cells were sequenced. Between days 9 and 11 of culture, CD4+ T cells were separated out. PCR showed that the person got SARS-CoV-2 infection at some point between March and December 2020. The chain employs TRBV6-5 and TRBJ2-1; D not certain. The sequencing here drew on CD4+ T cells from PBMCs cultured with HIV peptides, taken before COVID-19 vaccination. Subset described: HIV-1 Nef peptide pool negative control/reference culture. This clonotype originated in a human donor who had a prior SARS-CoV-2 infection. The CDR3 sequence: CASSYSMARYNEQFF. Written as DNA, the CDR3 is TGTGCCAGCAGTTACTCGATGGCCCGTTACAATGAGCAGTTCTTC.